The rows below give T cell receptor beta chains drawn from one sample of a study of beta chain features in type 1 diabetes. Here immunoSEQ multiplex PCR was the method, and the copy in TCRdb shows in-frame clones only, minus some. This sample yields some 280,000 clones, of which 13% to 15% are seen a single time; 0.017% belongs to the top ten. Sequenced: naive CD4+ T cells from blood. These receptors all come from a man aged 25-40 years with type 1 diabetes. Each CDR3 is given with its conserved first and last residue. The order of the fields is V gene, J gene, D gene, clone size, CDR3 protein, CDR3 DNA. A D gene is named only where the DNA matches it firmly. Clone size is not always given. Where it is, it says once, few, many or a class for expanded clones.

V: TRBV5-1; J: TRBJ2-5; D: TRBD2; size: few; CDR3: CASSSGLAGDQETQYF; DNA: TGCGCCAGCAGCTCTGGACTAGCGGGAGACCAAGAGACCCAGTACTTC
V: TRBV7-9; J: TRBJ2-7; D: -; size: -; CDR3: CASSLPGNEQYF; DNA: TGTGCCAGCAGCTTGCCGGGGAACGAGCAGTACTTC
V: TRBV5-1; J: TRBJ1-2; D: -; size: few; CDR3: CASSLDTGYTF; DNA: TGCGCCAGCAGCTTGGACACCGGCTACACCTTC
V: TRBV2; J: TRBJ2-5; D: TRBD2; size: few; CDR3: CASSVHGLAGGPLVDQETQYF; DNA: TGTGCCAGCAGTGTGCATGGACTAGCGGGAGGGCCTTTGGTCGACCAAGAGACCCAGTACTTC
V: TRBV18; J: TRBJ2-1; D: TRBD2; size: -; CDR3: CASSPGGTSGDNEQFF; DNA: TGTGCCAGCTCACCCGGGGGGACTAGCGGGGACAATGAGCAGTTCTTC
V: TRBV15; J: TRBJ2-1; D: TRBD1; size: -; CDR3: CATSRGLGQGAYNEQFF; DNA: TGTGCCACCAGCAGAGGCCTTGGACAGGGGGCCTACAATGAGCAGTTCTTC
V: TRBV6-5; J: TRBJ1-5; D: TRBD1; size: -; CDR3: CASAPGTGGNQPQHF; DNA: TGTGCCAGCGCCCCCGGGACAGGGGGCAATCAGCCCCAGCATTTT
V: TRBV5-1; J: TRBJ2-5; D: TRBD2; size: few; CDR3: CASSFRTGGQETQYF; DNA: TGCGCCAGCAGCTTCAGAACGGGAGGACAAGAGACCCAGTACTTC
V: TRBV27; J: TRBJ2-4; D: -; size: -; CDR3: CASSLSQSGLGNIQYF; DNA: TGTGCCAGCAGTTTATCCCAGAGCGGACTGGGGAACATTCAGTACTTC
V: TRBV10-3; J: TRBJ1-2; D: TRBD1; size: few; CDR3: CAITENRGPHGYTF; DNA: TGTGCCATCACGGAGAACAGGGGTCCTCATGGCTACACCTTC
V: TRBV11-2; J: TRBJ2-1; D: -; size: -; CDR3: CASSKSSVGLASDYNEQFF; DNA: TGTGCCAGCAGCAAATCGTCTGTCGGTCTTGCTAGCGACTACAATGAGCAGTTCTTC
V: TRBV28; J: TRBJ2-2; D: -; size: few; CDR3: CASTRTAGPGELFF; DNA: TGTGCCAGCACTCGTACCGCAGGGCCCGGGGAGCTGTTTTTT
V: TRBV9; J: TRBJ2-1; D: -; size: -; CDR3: CASSVTSGTAYNEQFF; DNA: TGTGCCAGCAGCGTCACCTCCGGGACTGCCTACAATGAGCAGTTCTTC
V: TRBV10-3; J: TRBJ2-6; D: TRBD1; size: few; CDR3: CAISDGTDAGANVLTF; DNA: TGTGCCATCAGTGACGGGACAGATGCTGGGGCCAACGTCCTGACTTTC
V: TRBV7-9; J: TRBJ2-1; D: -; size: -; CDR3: CAVAQSGSSYNEQFF; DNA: TGTGCCGTGGCCCAATCGGGTTCCTCCTACAATGAGCAGTTCTTC
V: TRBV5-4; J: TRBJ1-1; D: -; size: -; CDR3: CASSLGGHQNTEAFF; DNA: TGTGCCAGCAGCTTGGGAGGACATCAGAACACTGAAGCTTTCTTT
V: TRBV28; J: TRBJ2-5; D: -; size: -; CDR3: CASSQQPAVETQYF; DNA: TGTGCCAGCAGTCAACAGCCTGCAGTGGAGACCCAGTACTTC
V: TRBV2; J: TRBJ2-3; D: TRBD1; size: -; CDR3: CASSYTGGRWSF; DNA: TGTGCCAGCAGTTATACAGGGGGCCGATGGAGTTTT